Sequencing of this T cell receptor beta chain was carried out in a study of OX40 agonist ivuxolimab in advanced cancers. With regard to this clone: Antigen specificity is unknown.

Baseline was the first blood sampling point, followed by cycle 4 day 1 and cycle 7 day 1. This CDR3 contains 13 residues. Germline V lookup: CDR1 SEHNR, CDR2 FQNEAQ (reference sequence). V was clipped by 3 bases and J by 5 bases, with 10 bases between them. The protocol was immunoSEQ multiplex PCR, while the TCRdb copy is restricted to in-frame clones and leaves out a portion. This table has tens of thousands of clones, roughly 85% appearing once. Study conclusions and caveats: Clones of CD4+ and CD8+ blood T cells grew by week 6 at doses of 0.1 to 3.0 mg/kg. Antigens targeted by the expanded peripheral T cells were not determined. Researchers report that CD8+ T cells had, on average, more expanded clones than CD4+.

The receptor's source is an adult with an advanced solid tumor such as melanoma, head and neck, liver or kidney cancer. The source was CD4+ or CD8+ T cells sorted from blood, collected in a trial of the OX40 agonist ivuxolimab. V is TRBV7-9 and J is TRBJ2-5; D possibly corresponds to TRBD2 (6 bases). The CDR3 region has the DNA TGTGCCAGCAGCTTGGGTGGGGGGGAGACCCAGTACTTC. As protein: CASSLGGGETQYF.